Shown below are 3 T cell receptor beta chains from a single sample sequenced in a study of cytomegalovirus exposure and HLA in healthy donors. The PCR had 60 Vbeta and 13 Jbeta primers. Here immunoSEQ multiplex PCR was the method, and the copy in TCRdb shows in-frame clones only, minus some. The data show about 120,000 clones, 70% to 80% seen once. Sequences were obtained from PBMCs. Receptors were obtained from a woman aged 45 to 65 in good health and CMV-seropositive.

This chain joins TRBV15 and TRBJ1-2, with TRBD1 matching 10 bases. The germline gives CDR1 LNHNV, CDR2 YYDKDF (reference sequence). This CDR3 spans 15 amino acids. J was trimmed by 3 bases and V by 2 bases; bases with no gene match: 3. CDR3: CATSRLGTGDYGYTF. CDR3 in DNA: TGTGCCACCAGCAGACTGGGGACAGGGGACTATGGCTACACCTTC.

This chain's CDR3 is CASGTGGRLDPTQYF. The CDR3 bases are TGCGCCAGCGGCACAGGGGGGCGTCTGGACCCGACCCAGTACTTC. V and J are TRBV5-1 and TRBJ2-5; 8 bases map to TRBD1. The CDR3 has 15 residues. CDR1 and CDR2 (germline): SGHRS, YFSETQ. V shed 7 bases and J 7 bases; nucleotides not matched to a gene: 15. The variable domain in full, with the rest retrieved from reference TRBV5-1 and TRBJ2-5, is KAGVTQTPRYLIKTRGQQVTLSCSPISGHRSVSWYQQTPGQGLQFLFEYFSETQRNKGNFPGRFSGRQFSNSRSEMNVSTLELGDSALYLCASGTGGRLDPTQYFGPGTRLLVL.

This sequence joins TRBV6-6 and TRBJ2-3; 8 bases match TRBD2. V lost 7 bases, J lost 0 bases, and 9 bases stayed unmatched. The length of the CDR3 is 16 residues. The germline CDR1 and CDR2 sequences are MNHNY and SVGAGI (reference sequence). The CDR3 DNA sequence: TGTGCCAGCACCCACCGGGGGGGGATTAGCACAGATACGCAGTATTTT. Protein sequence: CASTHRGGISTDTQYF.